This TCR beta chain was observed in a study of post-analysis software for immune sequencing data. Worth noting for this clonotype: No antigen is known for it.

Unique molecular identifiers featured in each of the TCR beta cDNA libraries. TCRdb called the PCR reads again in MiXCR, with one record for every CDR3 protein. The data contain a few hundred thousand distinct CDR3 sequences, nearly 45% of them singletons. V lost 6 bases and J lost 3; bases outside the gene matches: 6. Germline V gives CDR1 DFQATT, CDR2 SNEGSKA (reference sequence). The CDR3 contains 15 residues. The study, taken as a whole, reports: Patients carried a handful of TRBV segments more frequently than controls did, and TRBV5-6, TRBV5-1 and TRBV20-1 were among them.

The receptor comes from a girl aged 10 to 17 with multiple sclerosis. This sequence joins TRBV20-1 and TRBJ1-4, with 11 bases identical to TRBD1. The sample comprised blood. CDR3 DNA: TGCAGTGCGGAGGACAGGGGGCAAGCTAATGAAAAACTGTTTTTT. Translated: CSAEDRGQANEKLFF.